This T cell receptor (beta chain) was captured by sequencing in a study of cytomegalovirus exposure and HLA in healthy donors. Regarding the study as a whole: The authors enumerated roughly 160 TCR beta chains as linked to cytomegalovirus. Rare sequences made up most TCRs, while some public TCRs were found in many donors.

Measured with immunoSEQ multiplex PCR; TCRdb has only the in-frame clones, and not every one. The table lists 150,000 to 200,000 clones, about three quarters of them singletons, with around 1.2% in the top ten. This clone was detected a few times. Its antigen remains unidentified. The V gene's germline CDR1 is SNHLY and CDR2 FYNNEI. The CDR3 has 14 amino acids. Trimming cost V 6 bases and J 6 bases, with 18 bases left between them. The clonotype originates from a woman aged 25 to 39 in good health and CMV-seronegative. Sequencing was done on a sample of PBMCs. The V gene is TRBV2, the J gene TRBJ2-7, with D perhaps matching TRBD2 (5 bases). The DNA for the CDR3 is TGTGCCAGCAGAGCTACCACCGGAGGAGGCGAGCAGTACTTC. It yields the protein CASRATTGGGEQYF. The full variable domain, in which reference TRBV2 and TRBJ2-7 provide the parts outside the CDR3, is EPEVTQTPSHQVTQMGQEVILRCVPISNHLYFYWYRQILGQKVEFLVSFYNNEISEKSEIFDDQFSVERPDGSNFTLKIRSTKLEDSAMYFCASRATTGGGEQYFGPGTRLTVT.